This T cell receptor (beta chain) comes out of a study of T-cell reconstitution after alpha-beta-depleted transplantation in children. It was with unique molecular identifiers that the TCRbeta library was prepared. TCRdb fed the PCR reads into MiXCR, producing one record per CDR3 protein. Among around 680,000 distinct CDR3 sequences listed, around 16% were seen once. The CDR3 consists of 10 residues. V gave up 9 bases and J gave up 6 bases, with 8 bases separating them. CDR1 and CDR2 (germline): SNHLY, FYNNEI. The sequence derives from a human donor who donated a stem cell graft to a child with acute myeloid leukemia. The gene calls are TRBV2 and TRBJ1-2; D may be TRBD1 (5 bases). The input for sequencing was PBMCs from the stem cell graft donor, taken from the stem cell graft. This CDR3 reads CASDSHGYTF. CDR3 coding DNA: TGTGCCAGTGACAGTCATGGCTACACCTTC.